This record covers a single T cell receptor (beta chain). Its target is not known. Per sorted-subset replicate PCR, input was about 180 ng DNA, representing tens of thousands of T cell genomes. Here immunoSEQ multiplex PCR was the method, and the copy in TCRdb shows in-frame clones only, minus some. Here the sample spans about 2.4 million clones, 80% to 95% being singletons. The germline V gene has CDR1 SEHNR and CDR2 FQNEAQ (reference sequence). The CDR3 runs to 16 residues. V lost 5 bases to trimming and J lost 5 bases, with 21 bases between them. This entry is derived from a study of shared clonotypes between healthy human individuals. About the research overall: Samples came from two female and three male donors aged 18 to 49. The study's findings and limits: In several donors, around 5% of naive CD4 clonotypes appeared in common. Expectations were that clonotype sharing among donors would be affected by sequencing depth.

This clonotype was sampled from a man aged 18 to 30 in good health. Some clones in this sample may be carry-over from other donors' samples. The sample taken for sequencing was naive CD4+ T cells from PBMCs. The subset was: CD45RA+ positively selected. The chain recombines TRBV7-9 with TRBJ1-2; the D gene is possibly TRBD1 (5 bases). The CDR3 bases are TGTGCCAGCAGCCCCCGCTGGGGCGGGGAGGGTTATGGCTACACCTTC. Protein product: CASSPRWGGEGYGYTF.